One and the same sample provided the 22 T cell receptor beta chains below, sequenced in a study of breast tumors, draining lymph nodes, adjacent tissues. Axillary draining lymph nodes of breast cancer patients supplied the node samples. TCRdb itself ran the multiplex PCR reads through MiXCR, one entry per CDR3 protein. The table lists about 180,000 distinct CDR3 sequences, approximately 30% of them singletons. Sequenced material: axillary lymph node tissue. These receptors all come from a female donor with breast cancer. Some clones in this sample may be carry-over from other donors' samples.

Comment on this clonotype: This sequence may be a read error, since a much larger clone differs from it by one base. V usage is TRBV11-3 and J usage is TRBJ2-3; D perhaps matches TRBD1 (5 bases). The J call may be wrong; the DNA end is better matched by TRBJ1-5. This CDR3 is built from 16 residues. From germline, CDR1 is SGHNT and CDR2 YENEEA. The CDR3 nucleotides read TGTGCCAGCAAACTCATTGCGGGGGGGAGCACAGATACGCAGCATTTT. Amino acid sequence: CASKLIAGGSTDTQHF.

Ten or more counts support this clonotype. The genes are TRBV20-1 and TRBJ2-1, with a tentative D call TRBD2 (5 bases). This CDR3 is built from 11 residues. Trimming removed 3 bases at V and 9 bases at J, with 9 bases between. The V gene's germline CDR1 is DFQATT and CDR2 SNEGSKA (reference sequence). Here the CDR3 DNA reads TGCAGTGCTAGGGGAGCGGCTGAGCAGTTCTTC. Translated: CSARGAAEQFF.

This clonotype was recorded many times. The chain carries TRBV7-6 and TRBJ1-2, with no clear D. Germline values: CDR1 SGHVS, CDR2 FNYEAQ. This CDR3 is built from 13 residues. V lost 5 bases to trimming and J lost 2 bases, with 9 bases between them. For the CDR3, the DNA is TGTGCCAGCAGCGATAGGACGAACTATGGCTACACCTTC. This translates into CASSDRTNYGYTF.

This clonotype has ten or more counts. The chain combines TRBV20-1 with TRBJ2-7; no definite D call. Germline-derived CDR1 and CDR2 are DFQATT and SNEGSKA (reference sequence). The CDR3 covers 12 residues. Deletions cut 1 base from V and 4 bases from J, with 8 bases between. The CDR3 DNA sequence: TGCAGTGCTAGAGCTCTTGCATACGAGCAGTACTTC. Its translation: CSARALAYEQYF.

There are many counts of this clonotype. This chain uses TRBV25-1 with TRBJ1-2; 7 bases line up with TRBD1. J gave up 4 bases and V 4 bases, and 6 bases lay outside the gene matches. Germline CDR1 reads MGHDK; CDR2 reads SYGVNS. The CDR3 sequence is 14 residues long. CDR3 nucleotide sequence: TGTGCCAGCAGTGGCCAGGGGGTGTTCTATGGCTACACCTTC. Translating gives CASSGQGVFYGYTF.

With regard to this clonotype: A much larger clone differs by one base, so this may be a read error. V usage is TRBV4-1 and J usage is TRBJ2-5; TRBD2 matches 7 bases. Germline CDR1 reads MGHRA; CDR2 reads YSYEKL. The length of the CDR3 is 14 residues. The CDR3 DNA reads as TGCGCCAGCAGCCTTGGGACTACCCAAGGGACCCAGTACTTC. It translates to CASSLGTTQGTQYF.

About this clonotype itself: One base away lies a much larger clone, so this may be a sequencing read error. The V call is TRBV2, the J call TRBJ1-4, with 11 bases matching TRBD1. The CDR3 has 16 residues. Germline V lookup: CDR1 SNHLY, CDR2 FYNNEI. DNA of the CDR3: TGTGCCAGCAGGGGGGACAGGGGGATGGCTAATGAAGAACTGTTTTTT. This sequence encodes CASRGDRGMANEELFF.

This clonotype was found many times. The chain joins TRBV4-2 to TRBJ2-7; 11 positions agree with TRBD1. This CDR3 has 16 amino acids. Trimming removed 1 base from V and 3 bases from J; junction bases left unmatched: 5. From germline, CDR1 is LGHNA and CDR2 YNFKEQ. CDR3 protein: CASSQVGQGAFYEQYF. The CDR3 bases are TGTGCCAGCAGCCAAGTTGGACAGGGGGCCTTCTACGAGCAGTACTTC.

The CDR3 DNA reads as TGTGCCAGCCGGGGGAGAGGGGGTAATTCACCCCTCCACTTT. It yields the protein CASRGRGGNSPLHF. The rearrangement uses TRBV2 and TRBJ1-6, with D tentatively TRBD1 (6 bases). Trimming removed 8 bases at V and 6 bases at J, with 14 bases between. Germline V gives CDR1 SNHLY, CDR2 FYNNEI. This CDR3 region has 14 residues.

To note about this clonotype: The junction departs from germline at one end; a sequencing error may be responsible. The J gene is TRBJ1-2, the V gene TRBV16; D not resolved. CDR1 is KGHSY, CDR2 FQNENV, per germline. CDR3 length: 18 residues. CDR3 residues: CASTAPPGSAHHRYGYPF. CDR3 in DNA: TGTGCCAGCACCGCACCACCGGGGTCTGCCCATCATCGCTATGGCTACCCCTTC.

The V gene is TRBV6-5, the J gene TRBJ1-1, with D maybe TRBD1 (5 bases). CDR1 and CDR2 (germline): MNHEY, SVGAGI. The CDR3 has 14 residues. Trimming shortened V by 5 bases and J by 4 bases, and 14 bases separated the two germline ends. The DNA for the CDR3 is TGTGCCAGCAGTCCCAGGGCTGACGGCACTGAAGCTTTCTTT. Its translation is CASSPRADGTEAFF.

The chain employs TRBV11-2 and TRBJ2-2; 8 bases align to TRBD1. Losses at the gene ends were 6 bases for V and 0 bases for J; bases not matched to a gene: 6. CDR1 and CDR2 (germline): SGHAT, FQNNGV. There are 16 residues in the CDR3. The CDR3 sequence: CASRPGQVANTGELFF. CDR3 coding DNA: TGTGCCAGCAGACCGGGACAGGTGGCGAACACCGGGGAGCTGTTTTTT.

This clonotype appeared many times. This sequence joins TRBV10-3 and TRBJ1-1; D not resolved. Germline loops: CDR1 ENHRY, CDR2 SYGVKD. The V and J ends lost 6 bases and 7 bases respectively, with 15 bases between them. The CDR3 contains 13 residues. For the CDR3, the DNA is TGTGCCATCAGGGATGCGGCTGAGGGTGAAGCTTTCTTT. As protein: CAIRDAAEGEAFF.

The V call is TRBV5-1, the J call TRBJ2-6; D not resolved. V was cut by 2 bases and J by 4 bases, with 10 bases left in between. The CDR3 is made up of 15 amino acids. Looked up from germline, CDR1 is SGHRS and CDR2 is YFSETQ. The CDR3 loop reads CASSFRETGANVLTF. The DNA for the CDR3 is TGCGCCAGCAGCTTCCGCGAAACGGGGGCCAACGTCCTGACTTTC. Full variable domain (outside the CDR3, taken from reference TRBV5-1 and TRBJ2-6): KAGVTQTPRYLIKTRGQQVTLSCSPISGHRSVSWYQQTPGQGLQFLFEYFSETQRNKGNFPGRFSGRQFSNSRSEMNVSTLELGDSALYLCASSFRETGANVLTFGAGSRLTVL.

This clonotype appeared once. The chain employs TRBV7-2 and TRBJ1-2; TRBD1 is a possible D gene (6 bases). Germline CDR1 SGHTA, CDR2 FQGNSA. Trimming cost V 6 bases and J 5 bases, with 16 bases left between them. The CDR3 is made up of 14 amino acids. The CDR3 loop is CASSQSRDTYGYTF. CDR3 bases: TGTGCCAGCAGTCAGAGCCGGGACACATATGGCTACACCTTC. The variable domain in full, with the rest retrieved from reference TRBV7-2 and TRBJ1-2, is GAGVSQSPSNKVTEKGKDVELRCDPISGHTALYWYRQSLGQGLEFLIYFQGNSAPDKSGLPSDRFSAERTGGSVSTLTIQRTQQEDSAVYLCASSQSRDTYGYTFGSGTRLTVV.

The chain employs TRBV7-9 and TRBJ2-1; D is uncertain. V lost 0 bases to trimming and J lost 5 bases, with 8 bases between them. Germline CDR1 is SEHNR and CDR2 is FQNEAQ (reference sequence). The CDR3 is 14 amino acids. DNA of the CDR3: TGTGCCAGCAGCTTAGCCAACTTCGACAATGAGCAGTTCTTC. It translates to CASSLANFDNEQFF.

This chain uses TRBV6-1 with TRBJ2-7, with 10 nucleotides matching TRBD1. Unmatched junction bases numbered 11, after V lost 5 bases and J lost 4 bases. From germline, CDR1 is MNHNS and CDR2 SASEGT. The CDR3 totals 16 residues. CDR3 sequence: CASSPLGTGAIYEQYF. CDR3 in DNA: TGTGCCAGCAGTCCGCTCGGGACAGGGGCGATTTACGAGCAGTACTTC.

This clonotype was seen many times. In DNA form, the CDR3 reads TGTGCCAGCAGCCTGCGGGGGAACACCGGGGAGCTGTTTTTT. Its translation is CASSLRGNTGELFF. The V and J genes are TRBV7-3 and TRBJ2-2; D is possibly TRBD2 (6 bases). The germline CDR1 and CDR2 sequences are SGHTA and FQGTGA. This CDR3 spans 14 amino acids. Trimming left V 5 bases short and J 1 base short, with 8 bases between.

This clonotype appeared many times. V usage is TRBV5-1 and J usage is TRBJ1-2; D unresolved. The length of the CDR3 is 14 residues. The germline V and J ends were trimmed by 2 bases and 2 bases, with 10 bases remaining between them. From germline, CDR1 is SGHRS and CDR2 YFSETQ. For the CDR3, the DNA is TGCGCCAGCAGCTTCTGGACGGGGAACTATGGCTACACCTTC. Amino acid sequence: CASSFWTGNYGYTF.

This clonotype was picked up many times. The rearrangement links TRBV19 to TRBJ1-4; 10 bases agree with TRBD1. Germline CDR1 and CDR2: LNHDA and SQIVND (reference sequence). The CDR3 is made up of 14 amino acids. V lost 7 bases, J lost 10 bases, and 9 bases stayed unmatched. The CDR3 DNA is TGTGCCAGTATTGGGGGACAGGGGATGGCAAAACTGTTTTTT. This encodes CASIGGQGMAKLFF.

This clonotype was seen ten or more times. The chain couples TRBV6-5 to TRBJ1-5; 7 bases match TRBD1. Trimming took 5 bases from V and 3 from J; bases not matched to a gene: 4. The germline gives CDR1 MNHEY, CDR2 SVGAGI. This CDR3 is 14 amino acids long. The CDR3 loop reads CASSNRGFNQPQHF. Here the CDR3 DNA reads TGTGCCAGCAGTAACAGGGGTTTCAATCAGCCCCAGCATTTT.

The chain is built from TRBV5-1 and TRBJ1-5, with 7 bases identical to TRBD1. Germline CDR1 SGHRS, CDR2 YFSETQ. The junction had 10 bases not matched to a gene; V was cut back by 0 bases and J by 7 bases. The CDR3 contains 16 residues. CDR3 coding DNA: TGCGCCAGCAGCTTGGGACAGGGCGCCGATGAGCAGCCCCAGCATTTT. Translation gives CASSLGQGADEQPQHF.